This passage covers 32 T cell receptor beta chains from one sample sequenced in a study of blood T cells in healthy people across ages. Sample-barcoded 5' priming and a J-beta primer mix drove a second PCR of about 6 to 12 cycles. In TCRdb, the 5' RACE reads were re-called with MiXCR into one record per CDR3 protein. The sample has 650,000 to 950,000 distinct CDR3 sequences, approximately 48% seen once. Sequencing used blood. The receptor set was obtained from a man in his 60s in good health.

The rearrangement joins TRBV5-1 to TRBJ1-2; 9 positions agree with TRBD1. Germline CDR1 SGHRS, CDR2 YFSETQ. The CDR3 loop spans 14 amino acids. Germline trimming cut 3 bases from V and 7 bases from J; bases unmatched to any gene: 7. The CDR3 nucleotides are TGCGCCAGCAGCTCCGGGGACAGGGCGGCTGGCTACACCTTC. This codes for CASSSGDRAAGYTF.

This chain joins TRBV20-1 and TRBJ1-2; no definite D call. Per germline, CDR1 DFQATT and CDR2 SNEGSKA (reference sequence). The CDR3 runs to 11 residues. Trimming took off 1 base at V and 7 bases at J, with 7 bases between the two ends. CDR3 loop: CSARGSRGYTF. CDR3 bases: TGCAGTGCTAGAGGGTCCCGTGGCTACACCTTC.

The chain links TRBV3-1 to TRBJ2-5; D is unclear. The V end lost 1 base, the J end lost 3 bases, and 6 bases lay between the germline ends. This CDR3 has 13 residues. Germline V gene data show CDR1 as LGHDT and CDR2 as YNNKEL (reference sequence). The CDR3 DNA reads TGTGCCAGCAGCCAAGCATCGAAAGAGACCCAGTACTTC. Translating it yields CASSQASKETQYF.

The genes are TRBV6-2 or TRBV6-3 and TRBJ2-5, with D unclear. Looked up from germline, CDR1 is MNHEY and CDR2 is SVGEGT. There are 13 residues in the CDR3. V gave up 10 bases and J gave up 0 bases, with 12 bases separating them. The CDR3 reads CATQKGYQETQYF. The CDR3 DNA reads TGTGCCACCCAGAAAGGGTACCAAGAGACCCAGTACTTC.

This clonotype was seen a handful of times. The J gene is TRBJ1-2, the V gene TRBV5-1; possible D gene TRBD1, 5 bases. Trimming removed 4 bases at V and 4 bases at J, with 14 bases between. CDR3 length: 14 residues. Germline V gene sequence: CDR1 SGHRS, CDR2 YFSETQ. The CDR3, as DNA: TGCGCCAGCAGCCGGGGCGCGCAGGGCTATGGCTACACCTTC. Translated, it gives CASSRGAQGYGYTF.

The CDR3 sequence is CASSEVPRNEQYF. The CDR3, as DNA: TGTGCCAGCAGTGAAGTCCCAAGGAATGAGCAGTACTTC. The chain joins TRBV6-1 to TRBJ2-5; D unclear. V gave up 1 base and J gave up 11 bases, with 14 bases separating them. The CDR3 has 13 amino acids. Per the germline V gene, CDR1 is MNHNS and CDR2 is SASEGT.

This CDR3 reads CSAGAQGEWKTQYF. In DNA, the CDR3 is TGCAGTGCTGGCGCGCAGGGGGAGTGGAAGACCCAGTACTTC. The rearrangement joins TRBV20-1 to TRBJ2-5; 7 bases are shared with TRBD1. This CDR3 is built from 14 residues. Per germline, CDR1 DFQATT and CDR2 SNEGSKA (reference sequence). V lost 5 bases and J lost 6; bases outside the gene matches: 12.

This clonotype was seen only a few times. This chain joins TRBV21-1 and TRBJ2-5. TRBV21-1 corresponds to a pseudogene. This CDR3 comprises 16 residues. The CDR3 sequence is CASSKVLQGNQETQYF. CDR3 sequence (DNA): TGTGCCAGCAGCAAAGTGCTCCAGGGGAACCAAGAGACCCAGTACTTC.

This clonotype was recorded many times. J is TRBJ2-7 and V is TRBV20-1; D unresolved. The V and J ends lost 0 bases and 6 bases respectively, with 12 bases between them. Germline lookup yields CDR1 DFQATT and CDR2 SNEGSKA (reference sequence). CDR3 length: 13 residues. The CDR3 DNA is TGCAGTGCTAGAGAAGGGTCAGGTCGCGAGCAGTACTTC. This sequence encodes CSAREGSGREQYF.

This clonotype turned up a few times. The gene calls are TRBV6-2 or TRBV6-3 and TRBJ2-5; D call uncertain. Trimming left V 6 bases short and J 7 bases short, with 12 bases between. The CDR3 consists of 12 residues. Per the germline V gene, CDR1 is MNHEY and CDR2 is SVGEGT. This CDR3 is CASSVGLRTQYF. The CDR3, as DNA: TGTGCCAGCAGCGTGGGATTGAGGACCCAGTACTTC.

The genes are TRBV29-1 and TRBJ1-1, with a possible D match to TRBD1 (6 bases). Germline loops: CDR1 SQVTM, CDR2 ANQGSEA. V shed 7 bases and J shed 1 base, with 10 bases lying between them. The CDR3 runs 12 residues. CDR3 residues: CSATTGNTEAFF. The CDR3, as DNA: TGCAGCGCCACGACAGGGAACACTGAAGCTTTCTTT. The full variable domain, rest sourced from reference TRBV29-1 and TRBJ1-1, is SAVISQKPSRDICQRGTSLTIQCQVDSQVTMMFWYRQQPGQSLTLIATANQGSEATYESGFVIDKFPISRPNLTFSTLTVSNMSPEDSSIYLCSATTGNTEAFFGQGTRLTVV.

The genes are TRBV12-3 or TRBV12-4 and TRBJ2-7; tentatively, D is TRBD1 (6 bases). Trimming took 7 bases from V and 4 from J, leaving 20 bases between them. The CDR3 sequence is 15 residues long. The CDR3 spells CASTKTTTGRYEQYF. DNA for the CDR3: TGTGCCAGCACCAAAACGACCACAGGGAGATACGAGCAGTACTTC.

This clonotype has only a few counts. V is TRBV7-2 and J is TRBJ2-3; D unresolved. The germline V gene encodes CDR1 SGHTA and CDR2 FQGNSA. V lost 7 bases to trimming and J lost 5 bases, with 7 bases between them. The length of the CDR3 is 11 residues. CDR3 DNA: TGTGCCAGCACCCTGAGAGATACGCAGTATTTT. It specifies CASTLRDTQYF.

CDR3 sequence: CSARNLSTGAEKLFF. CDR3 DNA: TGCAGTGCTAGAAACCTGTCCACGGGGGCCGAAAAACTGTTTTTT. The rearrangement links TRBV20-1 to TRBJ1-4; a weak D match, TRBD1 (6 bases). V lost 2 bases, J lost 8 bases, and 18 bases lay in between. The CDR3 has 15 residues. Germline CDR1 is DFQATT and CDR2 is SNEGSKA (reference sequence).

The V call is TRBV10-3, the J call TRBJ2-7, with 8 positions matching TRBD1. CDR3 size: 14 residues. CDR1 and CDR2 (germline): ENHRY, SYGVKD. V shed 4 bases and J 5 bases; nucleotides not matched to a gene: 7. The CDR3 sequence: CAISVRTGTDEQYF. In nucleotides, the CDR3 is TGTGCCATCAGTGTTAGGACAGGGACCGACGAGCAGTACTTC.

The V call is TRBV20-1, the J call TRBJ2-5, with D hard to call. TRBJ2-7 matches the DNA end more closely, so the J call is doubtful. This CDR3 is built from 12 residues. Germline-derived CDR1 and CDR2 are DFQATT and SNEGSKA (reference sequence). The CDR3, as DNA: TGCAGTGCTGCCCAGCGTGCCTACGAGCAGTACTTC. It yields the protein CSAAQRAYEQYF.

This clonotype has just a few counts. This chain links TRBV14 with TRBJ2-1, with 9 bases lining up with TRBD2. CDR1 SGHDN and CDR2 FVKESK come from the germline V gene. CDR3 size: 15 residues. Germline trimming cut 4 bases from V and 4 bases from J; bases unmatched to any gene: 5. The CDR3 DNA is TGTGCCAGCAGCCCTGCGGGGGGGGCTTACAATGAGCAGTTCTTC. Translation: CASSPAGGAYNEQFF.

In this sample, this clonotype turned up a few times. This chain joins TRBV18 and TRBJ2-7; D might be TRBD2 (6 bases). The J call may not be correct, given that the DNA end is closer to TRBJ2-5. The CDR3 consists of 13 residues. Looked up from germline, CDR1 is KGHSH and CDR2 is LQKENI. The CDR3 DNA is TGTGCCAGCTCACCGAGACTAGGAGAGACCCAGTACTTC. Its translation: CASSPRLGETQYF.

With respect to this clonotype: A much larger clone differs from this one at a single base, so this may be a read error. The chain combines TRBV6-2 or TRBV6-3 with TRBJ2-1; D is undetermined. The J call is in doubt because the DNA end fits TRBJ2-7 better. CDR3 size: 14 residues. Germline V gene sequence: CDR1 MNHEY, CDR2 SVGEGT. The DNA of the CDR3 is TGTGCCAGCAGTTACAGGGTCCCCTACAATGAGCAGTACTTC. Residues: CASSYRVPYNEQYF.

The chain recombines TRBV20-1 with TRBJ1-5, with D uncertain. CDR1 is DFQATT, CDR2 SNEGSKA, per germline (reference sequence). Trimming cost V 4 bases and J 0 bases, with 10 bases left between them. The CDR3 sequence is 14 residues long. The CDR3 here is CSAKRVNSNQPQHF. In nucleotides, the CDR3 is TGCAGTGCTAAGCGAGTAAATAGCAATCAGCCCCAGCATTTT.

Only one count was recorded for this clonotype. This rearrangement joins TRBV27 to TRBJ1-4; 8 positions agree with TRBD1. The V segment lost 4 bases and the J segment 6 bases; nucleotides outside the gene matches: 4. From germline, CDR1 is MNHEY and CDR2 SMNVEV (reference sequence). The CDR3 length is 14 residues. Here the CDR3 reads CASSSRTGYEKLFF. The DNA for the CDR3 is TGTGCCAGCAGTTCCCGGACAGGGTATGAAAAACTGTTTTTT. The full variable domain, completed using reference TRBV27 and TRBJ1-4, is EAQVTQNPRYLITVTGKKLTVTCSQNMNHEYMSWYRQDPGLGLRQIYYSMNVEVTDKGDVPEGYKVSRKEKRNFPLILESPSPNQTSLYFCASSSRTGYEKLFFGSGTQLSVL.

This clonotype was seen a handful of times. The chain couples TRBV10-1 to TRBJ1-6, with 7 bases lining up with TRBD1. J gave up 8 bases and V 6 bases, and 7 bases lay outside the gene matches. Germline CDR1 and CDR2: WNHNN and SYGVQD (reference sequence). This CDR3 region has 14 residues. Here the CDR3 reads CASSPGGNYSPLHF. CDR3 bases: TGCGCCAGCAGCCCAGGGGGAAATTATTCACCCCTCCACTTT.

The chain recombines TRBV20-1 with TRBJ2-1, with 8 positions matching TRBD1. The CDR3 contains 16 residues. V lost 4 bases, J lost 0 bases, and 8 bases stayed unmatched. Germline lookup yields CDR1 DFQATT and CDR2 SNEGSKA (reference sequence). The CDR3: CSANDRGKSSYNEQFF. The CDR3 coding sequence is TGCAGTGCTAACGACAGGGGCAAAAGCTCCTACAATGAGCAGTTCTTC.

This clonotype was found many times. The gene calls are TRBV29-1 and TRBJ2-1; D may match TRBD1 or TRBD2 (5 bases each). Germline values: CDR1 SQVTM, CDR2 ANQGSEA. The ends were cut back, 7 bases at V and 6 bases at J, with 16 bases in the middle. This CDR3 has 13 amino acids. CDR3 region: CSATGTVGNEQFF. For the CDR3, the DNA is TGCAGCGCGACCGGGACCGTCGGCAATGAGCAGTTCTTC.

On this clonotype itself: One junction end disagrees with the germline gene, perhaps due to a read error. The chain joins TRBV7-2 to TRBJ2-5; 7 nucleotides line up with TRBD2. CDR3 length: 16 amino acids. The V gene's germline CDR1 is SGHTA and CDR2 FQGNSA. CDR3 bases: TGTGTCAGCAGATTTGGACTAGGAAGATCTCAAGAGACCCAGTACTTC. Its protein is CVSRFGLGRSQETQYF.

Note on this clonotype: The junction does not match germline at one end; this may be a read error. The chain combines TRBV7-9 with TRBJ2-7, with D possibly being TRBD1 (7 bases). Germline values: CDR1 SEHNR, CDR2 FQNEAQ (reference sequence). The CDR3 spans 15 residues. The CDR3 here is CACSLVAGGSYEQYF. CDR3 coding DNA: TGTGCCTGCAGCTTAGTGGCAGGGGGGTCCTACGAGCAGTACTTC.

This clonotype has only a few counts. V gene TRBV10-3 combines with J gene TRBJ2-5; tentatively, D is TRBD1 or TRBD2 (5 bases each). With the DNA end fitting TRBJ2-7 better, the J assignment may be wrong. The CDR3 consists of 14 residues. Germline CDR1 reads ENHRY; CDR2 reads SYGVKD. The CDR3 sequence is CAITPGPNAGEQYF. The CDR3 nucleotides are TGTGCCATCACTCCGGGACCCAACGCAGGCGAGCAGTACTTC.

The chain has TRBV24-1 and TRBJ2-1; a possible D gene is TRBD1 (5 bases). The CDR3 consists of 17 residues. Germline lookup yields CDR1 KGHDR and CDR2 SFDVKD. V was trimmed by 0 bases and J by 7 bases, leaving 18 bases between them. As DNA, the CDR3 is TGTGCCACCAGTGATTTGCTTGACAGCCTTCTTGTAAATGAGCAGTTCTTC. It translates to CATSDLLDSLLVNEQFF.

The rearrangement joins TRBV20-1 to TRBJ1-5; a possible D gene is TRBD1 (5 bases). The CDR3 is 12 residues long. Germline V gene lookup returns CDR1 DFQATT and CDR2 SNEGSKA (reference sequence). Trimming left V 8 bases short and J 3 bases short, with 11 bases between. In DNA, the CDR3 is TGCAGTACGGGGCAGTTCAATCAGCCCCAGCATTTT. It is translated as CSTGQFNQPQHF.

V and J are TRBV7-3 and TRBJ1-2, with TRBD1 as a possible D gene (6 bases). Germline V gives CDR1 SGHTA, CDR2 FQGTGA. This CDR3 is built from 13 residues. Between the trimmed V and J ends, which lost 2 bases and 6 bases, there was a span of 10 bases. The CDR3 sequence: CASSLWGGHGYTF. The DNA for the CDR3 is TGTGCCAGCAGCTTATGGGGGGGCCATGGCTACACCTTC.

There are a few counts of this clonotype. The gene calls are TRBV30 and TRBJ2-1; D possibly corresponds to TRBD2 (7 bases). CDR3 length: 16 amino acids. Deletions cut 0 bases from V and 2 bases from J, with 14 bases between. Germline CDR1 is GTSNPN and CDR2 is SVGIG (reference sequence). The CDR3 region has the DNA TGTGCCTGGAGTGTAGTGGGCGGGGGCCCCTACAATGAGCAGTTCTTC. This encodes CAWSVVGGGPYNEQFF. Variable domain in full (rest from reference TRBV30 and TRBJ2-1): SQTIHQWPATLVQPVGSPLSLECTVEGTSNPNLYWYRQAAGRGLQLLFYSVGIGQISSEVPQNLSASRPQDRQFILSSKKLLLSDSGFYLCAWSVVGGGPYNEQFFGPGTRLTVL.

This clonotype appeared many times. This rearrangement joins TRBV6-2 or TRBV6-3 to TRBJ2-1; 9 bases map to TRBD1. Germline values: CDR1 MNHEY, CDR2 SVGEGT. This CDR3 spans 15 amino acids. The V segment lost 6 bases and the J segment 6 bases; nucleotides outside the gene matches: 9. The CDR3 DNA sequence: TGTGCCAGCAGAAACCCGGGACAGGGAGGCAATGAGCAGTTCTTC. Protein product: CASRNPGQGGNEQFF.